A selection of T cell receptor beta chains follows, all from one sample in a study of T cell repertoires in aging, cancer and after chemotherapy. One entry per CDR3 protein, called by TCRdb with MiXCR from the multiplex PCR reads. The sample yields about 9,800 distinct CDR3 sequences, 35% to 40% seen once. The sequenced sample was blood. These receptors were taken from a human donor in good health. CDR3s include the opening cysteine and the closing phenylalanine or tryptophan. A D gene is named only where the DNA matches it firmly. Expanded clones get a size class; other rows say once, few or many, or leave the size out.

d_call j_call v_call clone_size cdr3_nt cdr3_aa
- TRBJ2-5 TRBV12-3/TRBV12-4 few TGTGCCAGCAGTTTAGCGGCGACTAGGGAAGAGACCCAGTACTTC CASSLAATREETQYF
- TRBJ1-1 TRBV6-5 - TGTGCCAGCAGTTACTCGATGGCCTCACGGGCCACTGAAGCTTTCTTT CASSYSMASRATEAFF
TRBD2 TRBJ2-2 TRBV7-6 few TGTGCCAGCACCCCTAGCGGAGGGGAGGAGCTGTTTTTT CASTPSGGEELFF
- TRBJ2-5 TRBV5-4 few TGTGCCAGCAGCTTGGTTGCTACGGGAGAGACCCAGTACTTC CASSLVATGETQYF
TRBD1 TRBJ1-6 TRBV30 - TGTGCCTGGAGTAACAGGGGTGGATCACCCCTCCACTTT CAWSNRGGSPLHF
- TRBJ2-5 TRBV6-1 - TGTGCCAGCAGTGATTACTTTTGGACGAACCAAGAGACCCAGTACTTC CASSDYFWTNQETQYF
TRBD2 TRBJ2-7 TRBV19 medium-sized TGTGCCAGTAGTACGGCGGGAGTGGGTGAGCAGTACTTC CASSTAGVGEQYF
TRBD1 TRBJ2-3 TRBV11-1 - TGTGCCAGCAGCCTGACAGGGGGCGCGGATACGCAGTATTTT CASSLTGGADTQYF
- TRBJ2-7 TRBV6-5 - TGTGCCAGCAGCATGAGACAGCAGCAGTACTTC CASSMRQQQYF
- TRBJ2-2 TRBV11-3 - TGTGCCAGCAGCCCCCATTGGGGGAGCGGGGAGCTGTTTTTT CASSPHWGSGELFF
- TRBJ2-7 TRBV6-2/TRBV6-3 - TGTGCCAGTCATCTGACGCCGAACTACGAGCAGTACTTC CASHLTPNYEQYF
- TRBJ2-3 TRBV27 - TGTGCCAGCAGTTTCTCAGGCTCAGATACGCAGTATTTT CASSFSGSDTQYF
- TRBJ1-5 TRBV19 - TGTGCCAGTAGTGACAGTGGGGGATATAGCAATCAGCCCCAGCATTTT CASSDSGGYSNQPQHF
- TRBJ1-4 TRBV5-6 - TGTGCCAGCAGCTCGACGCCACCAGGGTCCACTAATGAAAAACTGTTTTTT CASSSTPPGSTNEKLFF
TRBD1 TRBJ1-2 TRBV18 - TGTGCCAGCAGCTCATCCCCGGACAGGGTGGACCATGGCTACACCTTC CASSSSPDRVDHGYTF
TRBD2 TRBJ2-5 TRBV6-1 - TGTGCCAGCAGTGGTTCAGCGGGAGGAGAGACCCAGTACTTC CASSGSAGGETQYF
TRBD2 TRBJ2-7 TRBV13 - TGTGCCAGCAGCTTAATGGGAAAGACTAGCGGGAACGACGAGCAGTACTTC CASSLMGKTSGNDEQYF
TRBD2 TRBJ2-1 TRBV5-4 few TGTGCCAGCAGCTTGTCGTGGACTAGCGGGATCAATGAGCAGTTCTTC CASSLSWTSGINEQFF
TRBD2 TRBJ2-7 TRBV5-1 - TGTGCCAGCAGCTTACGCGGGAGTCTGTACGAGCAGTACTTC CASSLRGSLYEQYF
- TRBJ2-7 TRBV27 few TGTGCCAGCAGAAATTACAGGGACGAGGCCGGCTACGAGCAGTACTTC CASRNYRDEAGYEQYF
- TRBJ2-7 TRBV6-6 - TGTGCCAGCAGTTTCAAAGGGGGTGAGGGGACCTACGAGCAGTACTTC CASSFKGGEGTYEQYF
TRBD1 TRBJ1-2 TRBV18 few TGTGCCAGCTCACCAGGACAGGGAAGCTATGGCTACACCTTC CASSPGQGSYGYTF
- TRBJ2-1 TRBV6-1 - TGTGCCAGCAGCTTGCGACAGGACGGTGGTAGCGATGAGCAGTTCTTC CASSLRQDGGSDEQFF
- TRBJ2-7 TRBV29-1 few TGCAGCGTTGTGGGACCCACGGGGGCCGCTTTCGACGAGCAGTACTTC CSVVGPTGAAFDEQYF
TRBD2 TRBJ2-1 TRBV6-5 - TGTGCCAGCAGTTACTCGCAGGGGACTAGCGGGGGAGACAATGAGCAGTTCTTC CASSYSQGTSGGDNEQFF